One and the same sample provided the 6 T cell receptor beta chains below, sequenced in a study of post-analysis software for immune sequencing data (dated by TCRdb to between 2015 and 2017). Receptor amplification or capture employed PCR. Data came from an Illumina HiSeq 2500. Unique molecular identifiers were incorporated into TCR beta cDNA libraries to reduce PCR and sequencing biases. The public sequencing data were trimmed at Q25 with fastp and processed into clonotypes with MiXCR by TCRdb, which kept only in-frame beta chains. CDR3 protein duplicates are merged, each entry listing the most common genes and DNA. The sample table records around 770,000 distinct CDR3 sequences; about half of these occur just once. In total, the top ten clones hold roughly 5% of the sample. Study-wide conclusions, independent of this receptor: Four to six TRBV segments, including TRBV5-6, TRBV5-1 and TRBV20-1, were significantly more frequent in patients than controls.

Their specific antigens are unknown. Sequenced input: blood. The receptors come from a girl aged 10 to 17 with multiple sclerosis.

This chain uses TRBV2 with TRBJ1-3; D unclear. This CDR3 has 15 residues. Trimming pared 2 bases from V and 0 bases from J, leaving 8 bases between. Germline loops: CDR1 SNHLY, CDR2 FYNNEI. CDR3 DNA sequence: TGTGCCAGCAGTGAATCTTCGTACTCTGGAAACACCATATATTTT. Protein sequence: CASSESSYSGNTIYF.

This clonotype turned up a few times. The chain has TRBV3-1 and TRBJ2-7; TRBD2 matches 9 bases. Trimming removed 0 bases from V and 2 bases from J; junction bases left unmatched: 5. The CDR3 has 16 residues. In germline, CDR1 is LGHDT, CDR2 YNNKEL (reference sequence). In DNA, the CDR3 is TGTGCCAGCAGCCAAGATCGAAGCGGGAGGCCCTACGAGCAGTACTTC. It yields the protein CASSQDRSGRPYEQYF.

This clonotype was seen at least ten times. The CDR3 loop reads CASSLAGGYDNEQFF. The DNA for the CDR3 is TGTGCCAGCAGCTTAGCGGGCGGCTATGACAATGAGCAGTTCTTC. The V gene is TRBV7-3, the J gene TRBJ2-1; D might be TRBD2 (5 bases). Trimming cost V 2 bases and J 5 bases, with 13 bases left between them. CDR1 is SGHTA, CDR2 FQGTGA, per germline. This CDR3 spans 15 amino acids.

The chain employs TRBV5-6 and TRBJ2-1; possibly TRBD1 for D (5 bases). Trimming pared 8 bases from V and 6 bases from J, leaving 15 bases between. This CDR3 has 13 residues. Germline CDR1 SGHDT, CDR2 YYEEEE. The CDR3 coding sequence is TGTGCCAGTGTACTTGGGGCTATCAATGAGCAGTTCTTC. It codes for CASVLGAINEQFF.

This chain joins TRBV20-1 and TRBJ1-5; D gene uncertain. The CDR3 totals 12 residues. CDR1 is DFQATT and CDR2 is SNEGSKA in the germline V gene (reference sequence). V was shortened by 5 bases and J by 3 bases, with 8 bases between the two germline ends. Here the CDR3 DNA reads TGCAGTGCTGGTCAGTTCAATCAGCCCCAGCATTTT. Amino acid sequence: CSAGQFNQPQHF.

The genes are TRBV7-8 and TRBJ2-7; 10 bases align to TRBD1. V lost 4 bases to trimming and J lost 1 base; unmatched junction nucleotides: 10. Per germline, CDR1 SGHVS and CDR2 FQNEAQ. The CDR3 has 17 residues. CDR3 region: CASSSRDRGSGSYEQYF. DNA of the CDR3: TGTGCCAGCAGCTCCCGGGACAGGGGTTCGGGGTCCTACGAGCAGTACTTC.